This T cell receptor beta chain was documented in a study of blood T cell repertoires in COVID-19 (dated by TCRdb to 2019 to 2021). Background on the whole study: Collaborator samples came from the United States, Italy and Spain and covered acute and convalescent phases of COVID-19. The repertoires were made available in a free public database intended to serve as a resource for research on the immune response to SARS-CoV-2. Nearly every sample came with metadata listing a de-identified subject ID, COVID-19 status, age in years and sex. Where available, HLA class I and class II types were taken from metadata supplied by the sample provider and were not determined by assay-based typing. The samples were drawn from two sources: the first 160 participants of the ongoing ImmuneRACE study, and 1,254 subjects contributed by 6 global collaborators. The prospective study material was composed of cDNA or gDNA derived from T cells, B-cell-depleted T cells, or PBMCs. Deeply sampled blood TCRbeta repertoires from subjects exposed to, actively infected with, or recovered from COVID-19 were included in the dataset. Points the paper makes about the study in general: How much clinical and demographic metadata was included differed by source and by participant, and the metadata was provided uncurated.

One collaborating source in Seattle enrolled patients during active infection and followed them longitudinally through the course of disease. Whole blood was collected in K2EDTA tubes by collaborating institutions according to the institutions' own protocols. Collaborator samples were shipped for TCRbeta analysis as frozen whole blood, isolated PBMCs, or DNA extracted from either sample type. Comment on this clone: What antigen it recognizes has not been identified. Per-nucleotide qualities are absent, and no much larger clonotype sits a single base away.

The CDR3 has 15 amino acids, counting the end cysteine and phenylalanine. Left in the record is the CDR3 DNA by itself, 45 bases read in frame from the first base. The germline ends are 14 bases apart after V is trimmed by 2 bases and J by 4 bases. CDR1 and CDR2, per the germline V gene, are SGHRS and YFSETQ. TCRbeta CDR3 regions were amplified from genomic DNA using the immunoSEQ Assay, a bias-controlled multiplex PCR. From the authors' description of their analysis: Nucleated cell counts per sample were estimated from amplification of reference gene primers within the assay. To quantify the absolute abundance of each unique TCRbeta CDR3 rearrangement, sequence reads were collapsed and filtered. Productive Simpson clonality was computed per sample as the square root of Simpson's diversity index over productive rearrangements. Not all clones reach the TCRdb copy of this immuneACCESS table, which keeps in-frame sequences only. Checked studies attribute under half of the gap to unresolved V genes and leave the rest unexplained. V and J calls and clone size are as listed in that table; D and trimming were resolved from the DNA. The sample table contains around 150,000 clones; only one count was recorded for about 86% of them. The ten largest clonotypes hold 10% of the sample.

The sequenced material came from peripheral blood. The rearrangement combines TRBV5-1 with TRBJ2-3, with the D gene too uncertain to name. This TCR derives from a woman in her sixties or seventies with COVID-19, enrolled during active disease. The base sequence is TGCGCCAGCAGCTTCTTGGTTGGGCTCGCAGATACGCAGTATTTT. The translation is CASSFLVGLADTQYF.